The 15 T cell receptor beta chains below come from one sample, sequenced in a study of low-dose radiotherapy and immunotherapy resistance in tumors. TRAV- and TRBV-specific primers were used for first-strand cDNA, which covered alpha and beta chains. Amplification, which lasted around 22 PCR cycles, used a constant-region primer and V-primer adapter to amplify TCRs. Each CDR3 protein is one row after TCRdb ran MiXCR on the reads. Among 6,000 to 6,500 distinct CDR3 sequences listed, approximately 71% were seen once. The receptors were gathered from a human donor with advanced metastatic prostate, ovarian, gallbladder or colorectal cancer (not recorded which). This table probably holds off-target reads from a library built for another chain.

This chain links TRBV13 with TRBJ2-3; D uncertain. The CDR3 is made up of 19 amino acids. Trimming removed 7 bases from V and 6 bases from J, with 32 bases in between. CDR1 and CDR2 (germline): PRHDT, FYEKMQ (reference sequence). This chain's CDR3 is CASTEPASAASPDRDTQYF. In nucleotides, the CDR3 is TGTGCCAGCACCGAACCAGCCAGCGCGGCCTCTCCTGACCGGGATACGCAGTATTTT.

For the CDR3, the DNA is TGTGCCAGCAGTTTTGAACTAACCAATACCCGGCGGTACTTC. The encoded protein is CASSFELTNTRRYF. The chain employs TRBV27 and TRBJ2-7; D not resolved. Trimming removed 3 bases from V and 12 bases from J, with 21 bases in between. Germline CDR1 is MNHEY and CDR2 is SMNVEV (reference sequence). This CDR3 is 14 amino acids long.

This clonotype has just one count. This rearrangement joins TRBV2 to TRBJ2-1, with D perhaps TRBD2 (6 bases). This CDR3 is 15 amino acids long. In germline, CDR1 is SNHLY, CDR2 FYNNEI. The ends were cut back, 3 bases at V and 6 bases at J, with 15 bases in the middle. CDR3 sequence (DNA): TGTGCCAGCAGTGACGTGGGGGGATTGGGCAATGAGCAGTTCTTC. Its protein is CASSDVGGLGNEQFF.

The rearrangement uses TRBV5-1 and TRBJ2-7, with D perhaps matching TRBD2 (5 bases). This CDR3 contains 15 residues. The V end lost 0 bases, the J end lost 5 bases, and 15 bases lay between the germline ends. The germline V gene has CDR1 SGHRS and CDR2 YFSETQ. CDR3 nucleotides: TGCGCCAGCAGCTTGGAGGCCGCGCCGGGGAACGAGCAGTACTTC. Translated, it gives CASSLEAAPGNEQYF.

This chain connects TRBV6-1 to TRBJ2-2; 9 nucleotides align to TRBD1. The length of the CDR3 is 15 residues. From germline, CDR1 is MNHNS and CDR2 SASEGT. J was trimmed by 7 bases and V by 1 base; bases with no gene match: 4. CDR3 amino acids: CASSEGTGVSGELFF. CDR3 nucleotide sequence: TGTGCCAGCAGTGAAGGGACAGGGGTTAGCGGGGAGCTGTTTTTT.

CDR3 sequence (DNA): TGTGCCAGCAGCCCGGAGGGGGTCGGGAAAGGCACTGAAGCTTTCTTT. Encoded protein: CASSPEGVGKGTEAFF. The chain has TRBV28 and TRBJ1-1; maybe TRBD1 (6 bases). This CDR3 is 16 amino acids long. The germline V gene has CDR1 MDHEN and CDR2 SYDVKM. Trimming removed 6 bases from V and 4 bases from J, with 21 bases in between.

This clonotype is a singleton in its sample. This chain uses TRBV9 with TRBJ1-3; 9 nucleotides match TRBD1. Germline values: CDR1 SGDLS, CDR2 YYNGEE. With V trimmed by 0 bases and J by 0 bases, 7 bases remained unmatched. The CDR3 length is 18 residues. CDR3 amino acids: CASSVAPGTGISGNTIYF. The CDR3 DNA reads TGTGCCAGCAGCGTAGCACCCGGGACAGGGATCTCTGGAAACACCATATATTTT.

V usage is TRBV29-1 and J usage is TRBJ2-3, with D perhaps being TRBD1 or TRBD2 (5 bases each). Germline V gene data show CDR1 as SQVTM and CDR2 as ANQGSEA. The CDR3 covers 14 residues. Trimming took off 6 bases at V and 6 bases at J, with 19 bases between the two ends. The CDR3 coding sequence is TGCAGCGTGGGTGGGGACCGCCCCTCGGATACGCAGTATTTT. The encoded protein is CSVGGDRPSDTQYF.

The V and J genes are TRBV6-1 and TRBJ1-1, with D tentatively TRBD1 (5 bases). CDR3 length equals 14 residues. In germline, CDR1 is MNHNS, CDR2 SASEGT. The ends were cut back, 7 bases at V and 1 base at J, with 13 bases in the middle. DNA of the CDR3: TGTGCCAGCAAAGAGGGACGGGCGAACACTGAAGCTTTCTTT. Translated: CASKEGRANTEAFF.

This clonotype was seen just once. This chain joins TRBV5-1 and TRBJ2-1; either TRBD1 or TRBD2 may supply D (5 bases each). Germline lookup yields CDR1 SGHRS and CDR2 YFSETQ. Trimming took 0 bases from V and 9 from J, leaving 16 bases between them. This CDR3 contains 15 residues. The CDR3 reads CASSLAGGGGFEQFF. For the CDR3, the DNA is TGCGCCAGCAGCTTGGCCGGTGGTGGGGGATTTGAGCAGTTCTTC. The full variable domain, completed using reference TRBV5-1 and TRBJ2-1, is KAGVTQTPRYLIKTRGQQVTLSCSPISGHRSVSWYQQTPGQGLQFLFEYFSETQRNKGNFPGRFSGRQFSNSRSEMNVSTLELGDSALYLCASSLAGGGGFEQFFGPGTRLTVL.

This rearrangement joins TRBV5-1 to TRBJ2-6, with D unclear. The germline gives CDR1 SGHRS, CDR2 YFSETQ. V gave up 0 bases and J gave up 0 bases, with 4 bases separating them. The CDR3 extends over 15 amino acids. Here the CDR3 DNA reads TGCGCCAGCAGCTTGGGCTCCTCTGGGGCCAACGTCCTGACTTTC. Its translation is CASSLGSSGANVLTF.

The chain couples TRBV5-1 to TRBJ2-7; tentatively, D is TRBD2 (6 bases). The CDR3 is 15 residues long. Germline CDR1 SGHRS, CDR2 YFSETQ. V shed 0 bases and J shed 0 bases, with 10 bases lying between them. CDR3 in DNA: TGCGCCAGCAGCTTGGGCGGGACTCTCTCCTACGAGCAGTACTTC. This gives the protein CASSLGGTLSYEQYF.

The table lists this clonotype with a count of one. This chain links TRBV5-1 with TRBJ2-1; D is undetermined. The CDR3 sequence is 12 residues long. Deletions cut 2 bases from V and 10 bases from J, with 10 bases between. Looked up from germline, CDR1 is SGHRS and CDR2 is YFSETQ. The CDR3 is CASSFQKGEQFF. CDR3 DNA: TGCGCCAGCAGCTTTCAGAAGGGAGAGCAGTTCTTC.

This clonotype was seen a handful of times. The V gene is TRBV19, the J gene TRBJ1-2; possibly TRBD1 for D (6 bases). From germline, CDR1 is LNHDA and CDR2 SQIVND (reference sequence). The CDR3 contains 12 residues. Trimming removed 6 bases at V and 4 bases at J, with 9 bases between. The CDR3 here is CASRDRLYGYTF. As DNA, the CDR3 is TGTGCCAGTAGGGACAGACTCTATGGCTACACCTTC.

The sample holds a few counts of this clonotype. The V call is TRBV28, the J call TRBJ1-2; 8 nucleotides align to TRBD1. V was clipped by 2 bases and J by 6 bases; unmatched bases: 8. The germline V gene has CDR1 MDHEN and CDR2 SYDVKM. The length of the CDR3 is 15 residues. CDR3 DNA sequence: TGTGCCAGCAGTTTAGAGGACAGGGTGCAAGATGGCTACACCTTC. Protein product: CASSLEDRVQDGYTF.